This is a list of T cell receptor beta chains from one sample in a study of graft-versus-host responses after intestinal transplantation. Their target antigens are unknown. Sequenced by immunoSEQ multiplex PCR; TCRdb stores in-frame clones only, minus some. The data contain more than 70,000 clones, 85% to 95% of them seen just once; the ten biggest clones take up around 0.38%. This specimen was unstimulated CD8+ T cells sorted from spleen or lymph node cells, taken before transplant. The receptors derive from a human donor who was the organ donor for an intestinal transplant. Each CDR3 is given with its conserved first and last residue. A D gene is named only where the DNA matches it firmly. Clone size is stated in some rows and not others, as once, few, many or a class when expanded.

J gene: TRBJ1-2
clone size: .
D gene: .
V gene: TRBV7-8
CDR3 protein: CASSIGFSGYGYTF
CDR3 DNA: TGTGCCAGCAGCATAGGGTTTTCGGGCTATGGCTACACCTTC

J gene: TRBJ1-2
clone size: .
D gene: .
V gene: TRBV5-1
CDR3 protein: CASSLEAAQHLATYGYTF
CDR3 DNA: TGCGCCAGCAGCTTGGAGGCAGCGCAGCACCTTGCTACCTATGGCTACACCTTC

J gene: TRBJ2-3
clone size: .
D gene: .
V gene: TRBV30
CDR3 protein: CALFTDTQYF
CDR3 DNA: TGTGCCTTATTCACAGATACGCAGTATTTT

J gene: TRBJ1-1
clone size: .
D gene: .
V gene: TRBV7-2
CDR3 protein: CASSFGPTGGYTEAFF
CDR3 DNA: TGTGCCAGCAGCTTTGGACCCACTGGGGGGTACACTGAAGCTTTCTTT

J gene: TRBJ1-2
clone size: .
D gene: .
V gene: TRBV5-4
CDR3 protein: CASSSQGSYGYTF
CDR3 DNA: TGTGCCAGCAGCTCTCAGGGGAGCTATGGCTACACCTTC

J gene: TRBJ2-7
clone size: .
D gene: .
V gene: TRBV2
CDR3 protein: CASKGRVLEQYF
CDR3 DNA: TGTGCCAGCAAGGGCAGGGTTCTGGAGCAGTACTTC

J gene: TRBJ2-2
clone size: .
D gene: .
V gene: TRBV14
CDR3 protein: CASSQERGWNTGELFF
CDR3 DNA: TGTGCCAGCAGCCAAGAGAGGGGGTGGAACACCGGGGAGCTGTTTTTT

J gene: TRBJ2-2
clone size: few
D gene: .
V gene: TRBV25-1
CDR3 protein: CASSGGPGELFF
CDR3 DNA: TGTGCCAGCAGCGGGGGGCCCGGGGAGCTGTTTTTT

J gene: TRBJ2-7
clone size: .
D gene: TRBD1
V gene: TRBV5-6
CDR3 protein: CASSLASRTGESYEQYF
CDR3 DNA: TGTGCCAGCAGCTTGGCAAGTCGGACAGGGGAGTCCTACGAGCAGTACTTC

J gene: TRBJ1-5
clone size: once
D gene: TRBD1
V gene: TRBV18
CDR3 protein: CASSATQGEEPQHF
CDR3 DNA: TGTGCCAGCTCAGCAACACAGGGGGAAGAGCCCCAGCATTTT